The 17 T cell receptor beta chains reported below all come from one sample, sequenced in a study of tumor-infiltrating lymphocytes in primary liver carcinoma. The investigators made TCR beta cDNA from roughly 460 ng total RNA, using a constant-region primer. Slightly modified ARM-PCR with three nested multiplex PCR rounds yielded TCR beta libraries. TRBV1-TRBV30 forward primers paired with a C-beta reverse primer were used in the first two PCR rounds, which ran roughly 9 cycles each. TCRdb reanalysed the multiplex PCR reads using MiXCR and keeps one entry per CDR3 protein. The data hold fewer than 400,000 distinct CDR3 sequences, with around three fifths observed a single time. Germline DNA was also extracted, with blood RNA taken from unsorted whole blood. The sample comprised peripheral blood. These receptors all stem from a woman aged 25 to 45 with primary liver carcinoma and hepatitis B virus infection.

The sample holds a few counts of this clonotype. The genes are TRBV30 and TRBJ2-2; no definite D call. This CDR3 is built from 15 residues. V was shortened by 0 bases and J by 4 bases, with 12 bases between the two germline ends. Germline V CDR1 and CDR2: GTSNPN, SVGIG (reference sequence). CDR3 sequence (DNA): TGTGCCTGGAGTGTTGTCAGGACCTCCACCGGGGAGCTGTTTTTT. It is translated as CAWSVVRTSTGELFF.

A remark on this clonotype: The conserved phenylalanine or tryptophan is not found at the CDR3 terminus, so this likely reflects a read error. The V and J genes are TRBV4-1 and TRBJ2-7; D is possibly TRBD1 or TRBD2 (5 bases each). Trimming took 0 bases from V and 1 from J, leaving 7 bases between them. CDR3 length: 14 residues. Germline V gene lookup returns CDR1 MGHRA and CDR2 YSYEKL. The CDR3 protein is CASSQDWGSYEQYY. The CDR3 bases are TGCGCCAGCAGCCAAGATTGGGGGTCCTACGAGCAGTACTAC.

In the case of this clonotype: Relative to the germline gene, one junction end is altered; a read error may explain this. The chain uses TRBV11-1 and TRBJ2-1; 8 bases agree with TRBD1. This CDR3 contains 18 residues. The germline V gene has CDR1 SGHAT and CDR2 FQDESV (reference sequence). CDR3 residues: CASSSFRDRSDPGNEHFF. The CDR3 DNA follows: TGTGCCAGCAGTTCATTCCGGGACAGGTCAGACCCGGGCAATGAGCATTTCTTC. The full variable domain, with the rest looked up from reference TRBV11-1 and TRBJ2-1, is EAEVAQSPRYKITEKSQAVAFWCDPISGHATLYWYRQILGQGPELLVQFQDESVVDDSQLPKDRFSAERLKGVDSTLKIQPAELGDSAMYLCASSSFRDRSDPGNEHFFGPGTRLTVL.

This chain uses TRBV20-1 with TRBJ2-5, with 8 bases lining up with TRBD1. With 3 bases clipped from V and 4 bases from J, the junction kept 4 bases outside the gene matches. The CDR3 is made up of 13 amino acids. CDR1 is DFQATT and CDR2 is SNEGSKA in the germline V gene (reference sequence). In nucleotides, the CDR3 is TGCAGTGCTAGGAAGACAGGGGTAGAGACCCAGTACTTC. Its translation: CSARKTGVETQYF.

On this clonotype: The conserved phenylalanine or tryptophan is not found at the CDR3 terminus, so this likely reflects a read error. The chain uses TRBV29-1 and TRBJ2-1; 7 nucleotides match TRBD1. Germline V lookup: CDR1 SQVTM, CDR2 ANQGSEA. The CDR3 contains 14 residues. In DNA form, the CDR3 reads TGTAGCGTCAACAGGGGCGTCACCTACAATGAGCAGTTCCTC. Its protein product is CSVNRGVTYNEQFL.

This clonotype was observed at least ten times. V usage is TRBV11-2 and J usage is TRBJ2-2; 9 positions agree with TRBD1. The length of the CDR3 is 16 residues. V was pared by 1 base and J by 6 bases, with 6 bases of the junction left unmatched. CDR1 SGHAT and CDR2 FQNNGV come from the germline V gene. CDR3 loop: CASSLGMGQGAGELFF. CDR3 sequence (DNA): TGTGCCAGCAGCTTAGGCATGGGACAGGGCGCCGGGGAGCTGTTTTTT.

Worth noting for this clonotype: The CDR3 does not close with the conserved phenylalanine or tryptophan, likely indicating a read error. The V call is TRBV11-3, the J call TRBJ2-3; D gene unclear. This CDR3 comprises 16 residues. Between the trimmed V and J ends, which lost 7 bases and 5 bases, there was a span of 22 bases. Germline CDR1 and CDR2: SGHNT and YENEEA. The CDR3 is CASIARTQLGGDTQYS. CDR3 in DNA: TGTGCCAGCATCGCTCGTACCCAACTGGGTGGAGATACGCAGTATTCT.

CDR3 amino acids: CASSTRLANEQFF. DNA for the CDR3: TGTGCCAGCAGCACCAGACTAGCCAATGAGCAGTTCTTC. The chain joins TRBV13 to TRBJ2-1; 7 bases align to TRBD2. Unmatched junction bases numbered 4, after V lost 5 bases and J lost 6 bases. The CDR3 is 13 amino acids. From germline, CDR1 is PRHDT and CDR2 FYEKMQ (reference sequence).

In regard to this clonotype: The junction does not match germline at one end; this may be a read error. The chain uses TRBV28 and TRBJ2-7; 9 bases map to TRBD2. Germline V gives CDR1 MDHEN, CDR2 SYDVKM. The CDR3 is made up of 15 amino acids. The CDR3 here is CSSSFSAGGPFEQYF. The CDR3 DNA reads as TGTTCCAGCAGTTTCTCGGCGGGAGGGCCGTTCGAGCAGTACTTC.

This clonotype showed up just once. This may stem from a read error, because a much larger clone lies one nucleotide away. The genes are TRBV4-1 and TRBJ2-7; 10 bases line up with TRBD1. CDR3 length: 15 amino acids. CDR1 is MGHRA and CDR2 is YSYEKL in the germline V gene. CDR3 sequence: CASSHGQGVSYERYF. The CDR3 DNA follows: TGCGCCAGCAGCCACGGACAGGGGGTTTCCTACGAGCGGTACTTC.

V and J are TRBV6-5 and TRBJ2-6; D is unresolved. The CDR3 is made up of 18 amino acids. Germline V lookup: CDR1 MNHEY, CDR2 SVGAGI. Trimming took 6 bases from V and 0 from J, leaving 18 bases between them. The CDR3 nucleotides read TGTGCCAGCAGCCTTCTATCGGACGGAACCTCTGGGGCCAACGTCCTGACTTTC. Translating gives CASSLLSDGTSGANVLTF.

With respect to this clonotype: The CDR3 does not close with the conserved phenylalanine or tryptophan, likely indicating a read error. The chain links TRBV12-3 or TRBV12-4 to TRBJ1-5; 7 positions agree with TRBD1. The CDR3 has 14 residues. V dropped 9 bases and J dropped 9; count of bases not matched to a gene: 14. CDR3 nucleotide sequence: TGTGCCAGTAGCCAAACAGGGGAGGTAGGGCCCCAGCATTTA. Protein sequence: CASSQTGEVGPQHL.

In the case of this clonotype: Germline is not matched at one junction end, which may reflect a read error. The chain is built from TRBV6-2 or TRBV6-3 and TRBJ2-1; D remains unclear. Germline V gives CDR1 MNHEY, CDR2 SVGEGT. CDR3 length: 14 residues. The CDR3 protein is CATSYFSAANEQFF. For the CDR3, the DNA is TGTGCCACCAGTTACTTTAGTGCGGCCAATGAGCAGTTCTTC.

In the case of this clonotype: This is likely a read error, given that the CDR3 carries no conserved phenylalanine or tryptophan at its end. This sequence joins TRBV11-2 and TRBJ2-1, with 7 bases matching TRBD2. Germline V gives CDR1 SGHAT, CDR2 FQNNGV. The trim removed 1 base at V and 6 bases at J, leaving 3 bases unmatched. The CDR3 is made up of 14 amino acids. The CDR3 loop is CASSLGLASNEQFL. CDR3 DNA sequence: TGTGCCAGCAGCTTAGGACTAGCATCCAATGAGCAGTTCTTG.

V usage is TRBV11-2 and J usage is TRBJ2-1, with D maybe TRBD2 (7 bases). Per the germline V gene, CDR1 is SGHAT and CDR2 is FQNNGV. V dropped 7 bases and J dropped 5 bases, with 36 bases sitting between them. The CDR3 is 21 amino acids. The CDR3 region has the DNA TGTGCCAGCATCACACCCATAGGGGGGGCGCCGAGACTAGCTGGAGACAATGAGCAGTTCTTC. Translation gives CASITPIGGAPRLAGDNEQFF. Together with reference TRBV11-2 and TRBJ2-1, the CDR3 gives the full variable domain: EAGVAQSPRYKIIEKRQSVAFWCNPISGHATLYWYQQILGQGPKLLIQFQNNGVVDDSQLPKDRFSAERLKGVDSTLKIQPAKLEDSAVYLCASITPIGGAPRLAGDNEQFFGPGTRLTVL.

This rearrangement joins TRBV11-2 to TRBJ2-3; 9 nucleotides align to TRBD1. V shed 1 base, J shed 3 bases, and the junction held 11 bases outside the gene matches. CDR3 length: 18 amino acids. Germline values: CDR1 SGHAT, CDR2 FQNNGV. CDR3 sequence (DNA): TGTGCCAGCAGCTTAGTCCCCCTAGGGACAGGGAAGACAGATACGCAGTATTTT. Translation: CASSLVPLGTGKTDTQYF.

To note about this clonotype: The junction and the germline gene differ at one end; a read error may be behind it. This rearrangement joins TRBV6-2 or TRBV6-3 to TRBJ2-1; D uncertain. This CDR3 comprises 17 residues. Germline CDR1 MNHEY, CDR2 SVGEGT. The chain's CDR3 is CASSFVSARNSHNEQFF. CDR3 sequence (DNA): TGTGCCAGCAGTTTCGTGTCTGCGAGGAACTCCCACAATGAGCAGTTCTTC.